Listed below are T cell receptor beta chains from one sample, sequenced in a study of CD8+CD57+ T cells in acquired aplastic anemia. One entry per CDR3 protein results from TCRdb running MiXCR on the reads. The sample has about 160,000 distinct CDR3 sequences, roughly 50% seen once. Input material: sorted CD4+, CD8+, or CD8+CD57+ T cells (not recorded which) from PBMCs. Receptors originate from a human donor with aplastic anemia. Each CDR3 is given with its conserved first and last residue. D genes are given only for firm matches. Size values are once, few and many counts, or a class for expanded clones, and some rows have none.

CDR3nt: TGTGCCACCAGCAGAAAGCAGGAGGATCAGCCCCAGCATTTT
CDR3aa: CATSRKQEDQPQHF
abundance: -
v_gene: TRBV15
j_gene: TRBJ1-5
d_gene: -

CDR3nt: TGTGCCAGCAGCCAAGCTAGCGGTTCACCCCTCCACTTT
CDR3aa: CASSQASGSPLHF
abundance: many
v_gene: TRBV3-1
j_gene: TRBJ1-6
d_gene: -

CDR3nt: TGTGCCAGCAGTTTTGGGATCGACCTTACCCACACTGAAGCTTTCTTT
CDR3aa: CASSFGIDLTHTEAFF
abundance: few
v_gene: TRBV12-3/TRBV12-4
j_gene: TRBJ1-1
d_gene: -

CDR3nt: TGTGCCAGCAGCCGACAGGGGGCCACTGAAGGCTACACCTTC
CDR3aa: CASSRQGATEGYTF
abundance: -
v_gene: TRBV12-3/TRBV12-4
j_gene: TRBJ1-2
d_gene: TRBD1

CDR3nt: TGTGCCTGGAGTGGTGGGACTAGCTGGTCCCCGACAGATACGCAGTATTTT
CDR3aa: CAWSGGTSWSPTDTQYF
abundance: -
v_gene: TRBV30
j_gene: TRBJ2-3
d_gene: TRBD2

CDR3nt: TGCAGCGTGGGTGGTCCACCCTACGAGCAGTACTTC
CDR3aa: CSVGGPPYEQYF
abundance: many
v_gene: TRBV29-1
j_gene: TRBJ2-7
d_gene: -

CDR3nt: TGTGCCATCAGTGAGGAGGGGGATGAGCAGTTCTTC
CDR3aa: CAISEEGDEQFF
abundance: many
v_gene: TRBV10-3
j_gene: TRBJ2-1
d_gene: -

CDR3nt: TGTGCCAGCAGCTGGGACGGATATCAGCCCCAGCATTTT
CDR3aa: CASSWDGYQPQHF
abundance: -
v_gene: TRBV7-9
j_gene: TRBJ1-5
d_gene: -

CDR3nt: TGTGCCTGGAGGCATGACAGGGGGGACTACGAGCAGTACTTC
CDR3aa: CAWRHDRGDYEQYF
abundance: -
v_gene: TRBV30
j_gene: TRBJ2-7
d_gene: TRBD1

CDR3nt: TGTGCCACCAGCAGGGATGGGAATTCACCCCTCCACTTT
CDR3aa: CATSRDGNSPLHF
abundance: few
v_gene: TRBV24-1
j_gene: TRBJ1-6
d_gene: -

CDR3nt: TGCAGTGCTAGGGCGGACACGGTCGGGCGGTATGGCTACACCTTC
CDR3aa: CSARADTVGRYGYTF
abundance: once
v_gene: TRBV20-1
j_gene: TRBJ1-2
d_gene: -

CDR3nt: TGTGCCAGCAGCGTAGAAGGTATCCATCACTCTGGAAACACCATATATTTT
CDR3aa: CASSVEGIHHSGNTIYF
abundance: many
v_gene: TRBV9
j_gene: TRBJ1-3
d_gene: -

CDR3nt: TGTGCAGGTCGTGGAACCACAGATACGCAGTATTTT
CDR3aa: CAGRGTTDTQYF
abundance: -
v_gene: TRBV12-3/TRBV12-4
j_gene: TRBJ2-3
d_gene: -

CDR3nt: TGCAGTGCTAGTGGATTTGATGAGCAGTTCTTC
CDR3aa: CSASGFDEQFF
abundance: -
v_gene: TRBV20-1
j_gene: TRBJ2-1
d_gene: -

CDR3nt: TGTGCCACCGGAAGACAGGGGAGGGAGCAGTACTTC
CDR3aa: CATGRQGREQYF
abundance: -
v_gene: TRBV24-1
j_gene: TRBJ2-7
d_gene: TRBD1

CDR3nt: TGTGCCAGCCACCCGTTGCACGGATACGAGCAGTACTTC
CDR3aa: CASHPLHGYEQYF
abundance: -
v_gene: TRBV2
j_gene: TRBJ2-7
d_gene: -

CDR3nt: TGTGCCAGCAGCTTACTAGTCGAGCAGTACTTC
CDR3aa: CASSLLVEQYF
abundance: -
v_gene: TRBV7-8
j_gene: TRBJ2-7
d_gene: -

CDR3nt: TGTGCCAGCAGCTTAGAAGGCAGGAGCTATGGCTACACCTTC
CDR3aa: CASSLEGRSYGYTF
abundance: many
v_gene: TRBV7-9
j_gene: TRBJ1-2
d_gene: -

CDR3nt: TGCAGCTTCGAACGATCCGGGACGACCTACGAGCAGTACTTC
CDR3aa: CSFERSGTTYEQYF
abundance: -
v_gene: TRBV29-1
j_gene: TRBJ2-7
d_gene: -

CDR3nt: TGTGCCACCAGCACCGCCCAGGGGATCCAAGAGACCCAGTACTTC
CDR3aa: CATSTAQGIQETQYF
abundance: -
v_gene: TRBV15
j_gene: TRBJ2-5
d_gene: -

CDR3nt: TGTGCCAGCAGCCCTCAGACAGGGGGCCCAGAGACCCAGTACTTC
CDR3aa: CASSPQTGGPETQYF
abundance: -
v_gene: TRBV7-8
j_gene: TRBJ2-5
d_gene: TRBD1

CDR3nt: TGCAGTGCTAGAGGGGAAGGGACTAGCGGCTACGAGCAGTACTTC
CDR3aa: CSARGEGTSGYEQYF
abundance: many
v_gene: TRBV20-1
j_gene: TRBJ2-7
d_gene: TRBD2

CDR3nt: TGTGCCAGCAGCCAAGATGAGGGACATACAAACACTGAAGCTTTCTTT
CDR3aa: CASSQDEGHTNTEAFF
abundance: many
v_gene: TRBV4-2
j_gene: TRBJ1-1
d_gene: -

CDR3nt: TGCGCCAGCAGCCAAGCAGAGGTACTAGCGGCAGACAATGAGCAGTTCTTC
CDR3aa: CASSQAEVLAADNEQFF
abundance: many
v_gene: TRBV4-1
j_gene: TRBJ2-1
d_gene: TRBD2

CDR3nt: TGTGCCAGCCTTGGTGGTGACGACGGACTCTCCTACAATGAGCAGTTCTTC
CDR3aa: CASLGGDDGLSYNEQFF
abundance: many
v_gene: TRBV10-3
j_gene: TRBJ2-1
d_gene: -

CDR3nt: TGCGCCAGCAGCTTCGGCGGGGGGTTGCAAGAGACCCAGTACTTC
CDR3aa: CASSFGGGLQETQYF
abundance: many
v_gene: TRBV5-1
j_gene: TRBJ2-5
d_gene: TRBD2

CDR3nt: TGTGCCAGCAGTGGGTCTAGGGCGTTTGGTGAGCAGTTCTTC
CDR3aa: CASSGSRAFGEQFF
abundance: -
v_gene: TRBV25-1
j_gene: TRBJ2-1
d_gene: -

CDR3nt: TGCAGTGCTAGAGATATGACTGAAAAACTGTTTTTT
CDR3aa: CSARDMTEKLFF
abundance: -
v_gene: TRBV20-1
j_gene: TRBJ1-4
d_gene: -

CDR3nt: TGTGCCAGCAGAAGGACACAGGGAGGGGGGGGTACGCAGTATTTT
CDR3aa: CASRRTQGGGGTQYF
abundance: -
v_gene: TRBV2
j_gene: TRBJ2-3
d_gene: -

CDR3nt: TGCAGTGCTAGAGATCCCGTCCGAACCTCCTCCGAGCAGTACTTC
CDR3aa: CSARDPVRTSSEQYF
abundance: -
v_gene: TRBV20-1
j_gene: TRBJ2-7
d_gene: -

CDR3nt: TGTGCCAGCAGCTCCGACGGGGACTATGGCTACACCTTC
CDR3aa: CASSSDGDYGYTF
abundance: many
v_gene: TRBV7-9
j_gene: TRBJ1-2
d_gene: -

CDR3nt: TGTGCCAGCAGTCCGGGACTCTCCGAGCAGTACTTC
CDR3aa: CASSPGLSEQYF
abundance: many
v_gene: TRBV6-2/TRBV6-3
j_gene: TRBJ2-7
d_gene: -

CDR3nt: TGTGCCAGCAGCTTGGGGACAGGGAGTCGGGAGACCCAGTACTTC
CDR3aa: CASSLGTGSRETQYF
abundance: -
v_gene: TRBV7-6
j_gene: TRBJ2-5
d_gene: TRBD1

CDR3nt: TGTGCCAGCAGCCTCCCAATTTATTCCTACGAGCAGTACTTC
CDR3aa: CASSLPIYSYEQYF
abundance: -
v_gene: TRBV7-2
j_gene: TRBJ2-7
d_gene: -

CDR3nt: TGTGCCAGCAGCTTGCTATCGAGACCCCCATTCACAGATACGCAGTATTTT
CDR3aa: CASSLLSRPPFTDTQYF
abundance: -
v_gene: TRBV5-6
j_gene: TRBJ2-3
d_gene: -

CDR3nt: TGTGCCACCAGCAGAGAGCCAGCTACATCTGGGGCCAACGTCCTGACTTTC
CDR3aa: CATSREPATSGANVLTF
abundance: many
v_gene: TRBV15
j_gene: TRBJ2-6
d_gene: -

CDR3nt: TGTGCCAGTAGTAGGGACAGGGGGGGATCCTACGAGCAGTACTTC
CDR3aa: CASSRDRGGSYEQYF
abundance: many
v_gene: TRBV19
j_gene: TRBJ2-7
d_gene: TRBD1

CDR3nt: TGTGCCAGCAGCTTATATTTCCGGGATTCTGGAAACACCATATATTTT
CDR3aa: CASSLYFRDSGNTIYF
abundance: -
v_gene: TRBV7-9
j_gene: TRBJ1-3
d_gene: -

CDR3nt: TGTGCCTGGAGTGGGGGGACGGGGTACGAGCAGTACTTC
CDR3aa: CAWSGGTGYEQYF
abundance: many
v_gene: TRBV30
j_gene: TRBJ2-7
d_gene: -

CDR3nt: TGTGCCAGCAGCGCCTCCGGGACAGGGGGCCCCTATGGCTACACCTTC
CDR3aa: CASSASGTGGPYGYTF
abundance: -
v_gene: TRBV5-4
j_gene: TRBJ1-2
d_gene: TRBD1

CDR3nt: TGTGCCAGCAGTTTAGGCAGGGGGGGCAATGAGCAGTTCTTC
CDR3aa: CASSLGRGGNEQFF
abundance: few
v_gene: TRBV27
j_gene: TRBJ2-1
d_gene: -

CDR3nt: TGTGCCAGTACCCCTGCCGGGGGCGGGAGTTTCAATGAGCAGTTCTTC
CDR3aa: CASTPAGGGSFNEQFF
abundance: -
v_gene: TRBV19
j_gene: TRBJ2-1
d_gene: -

CDR3nt: TGTGCTAGTGGTTTGGGGACTCCCAGGCCCTACGAGCAGTACTTC
CDR3aa: CASGLGTPRPYEQYF
abundance: -
v_gene: TRBV12-5
j_gene: TRBJ2-7
d_gene: -

CDR3nt: TGTGCCAGCAGCTTACATCCCCTCCAAGAGACCCAGTACTTC
CDR3aa: CASSLHPLQETQYF
abundance: many
v_gene: TRBV7-9
j_gene: TRBJ2-5
d_gene: -

CDR3nt: TGTGCCAGCAGACCCGGGACAGGGGCTTCACCCCTCCACTTT
CDR3aa: CASRPGTGASPLHF
abundance: -
v_gene: TRBV27
j_gene: TRBJ1-6
d_gene: TRBD1

CDR3nt: TGTGCCAGCAGCCAAAAGAGACAGGGGGCTTGGGATGAGCAGTTCTTC
CDR3aa: CASSQKRQGAWDEQFF
abundance: few
v_gene: TRBV14
j_gene: TRBJ2-1
d_gene: TRBD1

CDR3nt: TGTGCCACCCATCTTACGGCGGGAGCGGTCTACAATGAGCAGTTCTTC
CDR3aa: CATHLTAGAVYNEQFF
abundance: many
v_gene: TRBV10-3
j_gene: TRBJ2-1
d_gene: TRBD2

CDR3nt: TGTGCCAGTAGTGTAGACAGGGGTGGCTACGAGCAGTACTTC
CDR3aa: CASSVDRGGYEQYF
abundance: once
v_gene: TRBV19
j_gene: TRBJ2-7
d_gene: TRBD1